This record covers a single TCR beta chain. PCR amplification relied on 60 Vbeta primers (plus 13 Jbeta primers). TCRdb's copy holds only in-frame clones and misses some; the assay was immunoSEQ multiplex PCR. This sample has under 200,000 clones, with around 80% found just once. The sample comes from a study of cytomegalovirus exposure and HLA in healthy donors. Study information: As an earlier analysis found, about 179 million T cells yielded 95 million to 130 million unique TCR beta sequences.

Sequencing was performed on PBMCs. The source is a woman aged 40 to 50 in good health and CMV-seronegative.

DNA of the CDR3: TGTGCCAGCAGATTCAAAATAATAGGACAGCTTAGCAATCAGCCCCAGCATTTT. This translates into CASRFKIIGQLSNQPQHF. The chain combines TRBV28 with TRBJ1-5, with D perhaps matching TRBD1 (6 bases). Germline V gene data show CDR1 as MDHEN and CDR2 as SYDVKM. The CDR3 has 18 amino acids. V lost 6 bases to trimming and J lost 0 bases, with 21 bases between them.